These 5 T cell receptor beta chains were sequenced from one sample in a study of cytomegalovirus exposure and HLA in healthy donors. The primer mix had 60 Vbeta and 13 Jbeta primers. Some clones are missing from TCRdb's copy, which holds only in-frame ones; the method was immunoSEQ multiplex PCR. The sample consists of 150,000 to 250,000 clones, around 78% of them appearing once. Material for sequencing was PBMCs. Receptor source: a man aged 25-45 years in good health and CMV-seronegative.

The rearrangement joins TRBV7-6 to TRBJ2-1, with TRBD2 matching 7 bases. CDR3 length equals 15 residues. V dropped 5 bases and J dropped 2; count of bases not matched to a gene: 6. CDR1 and CDR2 (germline): SGHVS, FNYEAQ. The CDR3 loop reads CASSRDGGTYNEQFF. The CDR3 nucleotides read TGTGCCAGCAGCCGGGACGGGGGGACCTACAATGAGCAGTTCTTC.

This sequence joins TRBV5-5 and TRBJ1-5, with 7 bases matching TRBD1. Germline CDR1 is SGHKS and CDR2 is YYEKEE (reference sequence). The CDR3 contains 15 residues. Trimming removed 4 bases from V and 5 bases from J; junction bases left unmatched: 9. CDR3 bases: TGTGCCAGCAGCCCCCACAGGGGACGGGATCAGCCCCAGCATTTT. Amino acids: CASSPHRGRDQPQHF.

This clone was found once. The genes are TRBV7-9 and TRBJ2-1; 8 bases agree with TRBD2. V gave up 5 bases and J gave up 9 bases; unmatched junction bases: 15. CDR3 size: 16 residues. Germline loops: CDR1 SEHNR, CDR2 FQNEAQ (reference sequence). CDR3 loop: CASSPGGAGEGSEQFF. The CDR3 DNA is TGTGCCAGCAGCCCCGGGGGAGCGGGAGAGGGGAGTGAGCAGTTCTTC.

This chain connects TRBV7-9 to TRBJ2-7; possible D gene TRBD2, 6 bases. V lost 1 base, J lost 4 bases, and 14 bases lay in between. The CDR3 has 15 amino acids. CDR1 and CDR2 from the germline V gene are SEHNR and FQNEAQ (reference sequence). The CDR3 loop is CASSLVSGAVYEQYF. Here the CDR3 DNA reads TGTGCCAGCAGCTTAGTATCGGGAGCGGTTTACGAGCAGTACTTC.

This chain uses TRBV6-1 with TRBJ2-7; 9 bases fit TRBD2. The CDR3 totals 16 residues. The V and J ends lost 2 bases and 1 base, in that order; junction bases with no gene match: 6. The germline V gene encodes CDR1 MNHNS and CDR2 SASEGT. The CDR3: CASSETGLAWSYEQYF. For the CDR3, the DNA is TGTGCCAGCAGTGAAACCGGACTAGCGTGGTCCTACGAGCAGTACTTC.